The 19 T cell receptor beta chains below come from one sample, sequenced in a study of CD8+ T cells in alopecia areata (dated by TCRdb to between 2018 and 2020). The library was made by the immunoSEQ multiplex PCR assay. To provide template for TCR sequencing, every sample had RNA extracted and reverse transcribed into cDNA. TCRdb re-hosts the immuneACCESS table, in-frame sequences only. Its copies lack some clones; in the studies checked, an unresolved V gene accounts for under half of them, and the cause for the rest is not known. The sample data list more than 90,000 clones, and roughly two thirds of these were observed just once. About 3% of the sample belongs to the ten largest clones. Sequences were obtained from CD4+ T cells sorted from blood. Receptor source: a human donor in good health.

The V gene is TRBV29-1, the J gene TRBJ1-1, with TRBD1 matching over 9 bases. CDR1 and CDR2 (germline): SQVTM, ANQGSEA. CDR3 length: 14 residues. V lost 4 bases and J lost 5; bases outside the gene matches: 8. CDR3 residues: CSVVGTGRVTEAFF. The CDR3 nucleotides are TGCAGCGTTGTCGGGACAGGGAGAGTGACTGAAGCTTTCTTT.

This clone turned up a few times. This chain uses TRBV30 with TRBJ2-7; D may be TRBD1 (6 bases). The length of the CDR3 is 16 residues. CDR1 is GTSNPN and CDR2 is SVGIG in the germline V gene (reference sequence). V lost 0 bases to trimming and J lost 2 bases, with 17 bases between them. The CDR3 is CAWSVVGQRRPYEQYF. The CDR3 bases are TGTGCCTGGAGTGTGGTTGGACAGCGTAGGCCCTACGAGCAGTACTTC.

The rearrangement links TRBV29-1 to TRBJ1-1; tentatively, D is TRBD1 (6 bases). Germline V gene sequence: CDR1 SQVTM, CDR2 ANQGSEA. Trimming took 4 bases from V and 5 from J, leaving 8 bases between them. The CDR3 spans 11 residues. The CDR3 sequence is CSVVRGTEAFF. Written as DNA, the CDR3 is TGCAGCGTTGTGAGGGGGACTGAAGCTTTCTTT.

This chain joins TRBV5-1 and TRBJ2-1, with a tentative D call TRBD1 (5 bases). The germline V gene encodes CDR1 SGHRS and CDR2 YFSETQ. The CDR3 sequence is 15 residues long. V lost 4 bases, J lost 2 bases, and 13 bases lay in between. The CDR3 coding sequence is TGCGCCAGCAGCCTTCAGGGTTCCCCCTACAATGAGCAGTTCTTC. This encodes CASSLQGSPYNEQFF. Variable domain in full (rest from reference TRBV5-1 and TRBJ2-1): KAGVTQTPRYLIKTRGQQVTLSCSPISGHRSVSWYQQTPGQGLQFLFEYFSETQRNKGNFPGRFSGRQFSNSRSEMNVSTLELGDSALYLCASSLQGSPYNEQFFGPGTRLTVL.

The rearrangement joins TRBV30 to TRBJ1-2; 9 bases line up with TRBD1. The CDR3 consists of 13 residues. Per germline, CDR1 GTSNPN and CDR2 SVGIG (reference sequence). The J segment lost 7 bases and the V segment lost 2 bases, leaving 5 bases of the junction unmatched. CDR3 in DNA: TGTGCCTGGAGTCGGGACAGGGTGGCTGGCTACACCTTC. Protein sequence: CAWSRDRVAGYTF. Using reference TRBV30 and TRBJ1-2 for the parts outside the CDR3, the full variable domain is SQTIHQWPATLVQPVGSPLSLECTVEGTSNPNLYWYRQAAGRGLQLLFYSVGIGQISSEVPQNLSASRPQDRQFILSSKKLLLSDSGFYLCAWSRDRVAGYTFGSGTRLTVV.

The V call is TRBV7-9, the J call TRBJ2-3; 8 positions agree with TRBD2. V lost 5 bases and J lost 2; bases outside the gene matches: 12. This CDR3 contains 17 residues. Germline V gene sequence: CDR1 SEHNR, CDR2 FQNEAQ (reference sequence). The CDR3 region has the DNA TGTGCCAGCAGCCCGGGGACCGGCGGGGGGTCCACAGATACGCAGTATTTT. This translates into CASSPGTGGGSTDTQYF.

The rearrangement links TRBV7-8 to TRBJ1-1; 8 nucleotides line up with TRBD1. There are 12 residues in the CDR3. Looked up from germline, CDR1 is SGHVS and CDR2 is FQNEAQ. The trim removed 5 bases at V and 11 bases at J, leaving 7 bases unmatched. CDR3 in amino acids: CASSLRTGRAFF. The CDR3 bases are TGTGCCAGCAGCCTCCGGACAGGGAGGGCTTTCTTT.

This clone was seen only a few times. The V gene is TRBV5-1, the J gene TRBJ2-5, with a tentative D call TRBD1 (6 bases). Trimming stripped 7 bases from V and 0 bases from J, with 19 bases between. Germline assignment: CDR1 SGHRS and CDR2 YFSETQ. The CDR3 loop spans 16 amino acids. CDR3 nucleotides: TGCGCCAGCCTTCCAACAGGACAGACTTACCAAGAGACCCAGTACTTC. This sequence encodes CASLPTGQTYQETQYF.

This clone was detected only a few times. The gene calls are TRBV7-2 and TRBJ2-2; possibly TRBD2 for D (5 bases). V lost 3 bases to trimming and J lost 3 bases, with 14 bases between them. Germline V gene lookup returns CDR1 SGHTA and CDR2 FQGNSA. This CDR3 has 16 residues. DNA for the CDR3: TGTGCCAGCAGCTTTGCCGGGATCTGGGACACCGGGGAGCTGTTTTTT. Residues: CASSFAGIWDTGELFF.

This clone was counted a few times. This sequence joins TRBV25-1 and TRBJ1-6; TRBD1 aligns across 9 bases. Germline lookup yields CDR1 MGHDK and CDR2 SYGVNS. Trimming cost V 7 bases and J 10 bases; bases outside gene matches: 2. The CDR3 has 12 residues. The CDR3 sequence: CASTTGGSPLHF. CDR3 DNA sequence: TGTGCCAGCACGACAGGGGGATCACCCCTCCACTTT.

The chain carries TRBV6-5 and TRBJ2-7; TRBD1 agrees at 7 bases. V was clipped by 6 bases and J by 12 bases; unmatched bases: 11. Looked up from germline, CDR1 is MNHEY and CDR2 is SVGAGI. CDR3 length equals 12 residues. CDR3 DNA sequence: TGTGCCAGCAGCCGGGGACAGTCTTTATGGTACTTC. It translates to CASSRGQSLWYF.

The CDR3 DNA is TGTGCCAGCAGCCAAGATTTAGGCGGAGATACGCAGTATTTT. Protein: CASSQDLGGDTQYF. The chain recombines TRBV14 with TRBJ2-3; the D is unclear. The germline gives CDR1 SGHDN, CDR2 FVKESK. V lost 0 bases and J 5 bases, leaving 9 bases between the germline ends. This CDR3 is 14 amino acids long. The full variable domain, in which reference TRBV14 and TRBJ2-3 provide the parts outside the CDR3, is EAGVTQFPSHSVIEKGQTVTLRCDPISGHDNLYWYRRVMGKEIKFLLHFVKESKQDESGMPNNRFLAERTGGTYSTLKVQPAELEDSGVYFCASSQDLGGDTQYFGPGTRLTVL.

The V and J genes are TRBV29-1 and TRBJ2-3, with TRBD1 identical over 8 bases. The V segment lost 3 bases and the J segment 2 bases; nucleotides outside the gene matches: 4. This CDR3 is 14 amino acids long. Per germline, CDR1 SQVTM and CDR2 ANQGSEA. The CDR3 region is CSVDRTGTTDTQYF. As DNA, the CDR3 is TGCAGCGTTGACAGGACAGGGACCACAGATACGCAGTATTTT.

This clone was seen once. V usage is TRBV29-1 and J usage is TRBJ2-3; D remains unclear. The germline CDR1 and CDR2 sequences are SQVTM and ANQGSEA. V was clipped by 3 bases and J by 2 bases, with 9 bases between them. The CDR3 extends over 13 amino acids. This CDR3 reads CSVEGTLTDTQYF. In DNA form, the CDR3 reads TGCAGCGTTGAGGGTACCCTCACAGATACGCAGTATTTT.

The chain links TRBV29-1 to TRBJ2-1; TRBD2 matches at 10 bases. V trimming: 4 bases; J trimming: 10 bases; junction bases outside the gene matches: 10. The CDR3 runs to 14 residues. Germline CDR1 and CDR2: SQVTM and ANQGSEA. The CDR3 sequence is CSVVLAGAPLEQFF. CDR3 DNA sequence: TGCAGCGTTGTTCTAGCGGGGGCCCCTCTCGAGCAGTTCTTC.

The J gene is TRBJ2-3, the V gene TRBV30; 8 bases are a match to TRBD1. V gave up 2 bases and J gave up 6 bases; unmatched junction bases: 4. The CDR3 has 13 amino acids. The germline V gene encodes CDR1 GTSNPN and CDR2 SVGIG (reference sequence). The CDR3 nucleotides are TGTGCCTGGAGTACGGACAGGGTCGATACGCAGTATTTT. Protein: CAWSTDRVDTQYF.

This clone was counted between two and nine times. The V gene is TRBV2, the J gene TRBJ2-5, with 13 positions matching TRBD2. The CDR3 loop spans 16 amino acids. The germline V gene encodes CDR1 SNHLY and CDR2 FYNNEI. Trimming cost V 6 bases and J 7 bases; bases outside gene matches: 11. Here the CDR3 DNA reads TGTGCCAGCAGCGCCCCGGGACTAGCGGGGTGGGGGACCCAGTACTTC. Translating gives CASSAPGLAGWGTQYF.

J is TRBJ2-1 and V is TRBV14; no clear D gene. From germline, CDR1 is SGHDN and CDR2 FVKESK. The ends were cut back, 0 bases at V and 4 bases at J, with 10 bases in the middle. The length of the CDR3 is 15 residues. The CDR3 here is CASSQDGQLYNEQFF. The DNA for the CDR3 is TGTGCCAGCAGCCAAGATGGGCAGTTATACAATGAGCAGTTCTTC.

This clone was seen a handful of times. The chain has TRBV7-7 and TRBJ2-1, with 9 bases identical to TRBD1. The CDR3 consists of 13 residues. Germline V gene lookup returns CDR1 SSHAT and CDR2 FNYEAQ (reference sequence). J lost 9 bases, V lost 4 bases, and 4 bases had no gene match. CDR3 in amino acids: CASSSDRGSEQFF. The CDR3 nucleotides read TGTGCCAGCAGCTCGGACAGGGGAAGTGAGCAGTTCTTC.